This TCR beta chain was retrieved from a study of T cells in women clearing cervical HPV infection. Study context: Controls were women whose single incident HPV16 infection cleared within 12 months without precancer or cancer. Case blood drawn at lesion detection; control blood after infection cleared. General study findings and limits: Repertoire richness, not evenness, was significantly elevated in CIN3+ cases versus controls. Each sample's T-cell count was unknown, possibly confounding richness.

The protocol was immunoSEQ multiplex PCR, while the TCRdb copy is restricted to in-frame clones and leaves out a portion. Its listing shows about 32,000 clones. Details on this clone: Its antigen is unidentified. The read halts 3 residues ahead of the CDR3 end, with the missing end drawn from the germline J gene.

CDR3 size: 11 residues. In germline, CDR1 is SQVTM, CDR2 ANQGSEA. V was shortened by 6 bases and J by 1 base, with 6 bases between the two germline ends. The sequencing input was blood buffy coat. The chain is built from TRBV29-1 and TRBJ1-1, with no clear D. The sequence was obtained from a woman aged 18 to 75 with a cervical HPV16 infection that either progressed to CIN3+ or cleared (not recorded which). The sequenced CDR3 bases are TGCAGCGTCCCCTGGAACACTGAA. It specifies CSVPWNTE. The CDR3 in full is CSVPWNTEAFF. The variable domain in full, completed from reference TRBV29-1 and TRBJ1-1, reads SAVISQKPSRDICQRGTSLTIQCQVDSQVTMMFWYRQQPGQSLTLIATANQGSEATYESGFVIDKFPISRPNLTFSTLTVSNMSPEDSSIYLCSVPWNTEAFFGQGTRLTVV.